This record concerns one T cell receptor (beta chain) sequence. This specimen belongs to a study of blood T cell repertoires in COVID-19. Turning to the study itself: PBMCs, B-cell-depleted T cells, or T cells were the source of the cDNA or gDNA that made up the material.

Study processing details: Amplification of reference gene primers provided the estimated nucleated cell counts. Only in-frame clones appear in the TCRdb table, and some are missing; sequencing was by immunoSEQ multiplex PCR. V, J and clone size are those of that table, while D and trimming were read from the DNA. The sample yields some 45,000 clones, nearly 90% seen once. The germline V gene encodes CDR1 SNHLY and CDR2 FYNNEI. V was trimmed by 9 bases and J by 1 base, leaving 7 bases between them. The CDR3 runs to 13 residues. V and J are TRBV2 and TRBJ2-6; D unresolved. The source is a human donor in a cohort sampled during active COVID-19. Sequencing input: peripheral blood. The CDR3 loop reads CARALSGANVLTF. CDR3 coding DNA: TGTGCCAGGGCCCTTTCTGGGGCCAACGTCCTGACTTTC.